A single sample is the source of the 29 T cell receptor beta chains below, sequenced in a study of blood T cell repertoires in COVID-19. Assay: immunoSEQ multiplex PCR; the TCRdb copy retains only in-frame clones and omits some. The repertoire holds roughly 170,000 clones, with about 88% as singletons. The sequencing input was peripheral blood. All receptors derive from a man between 60 and 75 years old with acute or convalescent COVID-19.

The chain combines TRBV30 with TRBJ1-2; a weak D match, TRBD1 (6 bases). The V end was cut by 5 bases, the J end by 4 bases, with 11 bases between. The CDR3 spans 12 residues. Germline CDR1 GTSNPN, CDR2 SVGIG (reference sequence). CDR3 region: CAWRDRLYGYTF. In DNA, the CDR3 is TGTGCCTGGCGTGACAGGCTCTATGGCTACACCTTC.

This chain connects TRBV18 to TRBJ2-1; D might be TRBD1 (6 bases). There are 14 residues in the CDR3. The germline V gene encodes CDR1 KGHSH and CDR2 LQKENI. With 2 bases removed from V and 2 bases from J, the gap between germline ends came to 7 bases. CDR3 region: CASSPRDTYNEQFF. The CDR3, as DNA: TGTGCCAGCTCACCAAGGGACACCTACAATGAGCAGTTCTTC.

The chain employs TRBV27 and TRBJ1-1; the D gene is possibly TRBD1 (6 bases). Germline values: CDR1 MNHEY, CDR2 SMNVEV (reference sequence). V lost 11 bases and J lost 0, with 19 bases in between. There are 15 residues in the CDR3. The CDR3 bases are TGTGCCGAGTCAGGGGAAACGGGACTGAACACTGAAGCTTTCTTT. Translation gives CAESGETGLNTEAFF.

This chain uses TRBV19 with TRBJ1-1; D possibly corresponds to TRBD1 (5 bases). From germline, CDR1 is LNHDA and CDR2 SQIVND (reference sequence). The length of the CDR3 is 15 residues. V was shortened by 6 bases and J by 5 bases, with 19 bases between the two germline ends. CDR3 coding DNA: TGTGCCAGTAGGGAGGGAGCAGGGAGAGCGACTGAAGCTTTCTTT. Its protein is CASREGAGRATEAFF. The full variable domain, with the rest looked up from reference TRBV19 and TRBJ1-1, is DGGITQSPKYLFRKEGQNVTLSCEQNLNHDAMYWYRQDPGQGLRLIYYSQIVNDFQKGDIAEGYSVSREKKESFPLTVTSAQKNPTAFYLCASREGAGRATEAFFGQGTRLTVV.

V and J are TRBV29-1 and TRBJ2-5; 13 nucleotides align to TRBD2. J lost 2 bases, V lost 7 bases, and 7 bases had no gene match. Germline V gene lookup returns CDR1 SQVTM and CDR2 ANQGSEA. This CDR3 is built from 15 residues. The CDR3 region has the DNA TGCAGCGCCTCACTAGCGGGAGGGCTGCAAGAGACCCAGTACTTC. Protein: CSASLAGGLQETQYF.

The rearrangement joins TRBV19 to TRBJ2-3; a weak D match, TRBD2 (5 bases). V was pared by 4 bases and J by 5 bases, with 10 bases between. This CDR3 contains 13 residues. The germline V gene has CDR1 LNHDA and CDR2 SQIVND (reference sequence). The CDR3 region is CASSRLRGDTQYF. The CDR3 nucleotides read TGTGCCAGTAGTAGACTTCGGGGAGATACGCAGTATTTT.

This clone was observed once. Other nucleotide sequences from this sample produce the same CDR3. The J gene is TRBJ1-1, the V gene TRBV7-9; TRBD1 agrees at 7 bases. Germline V lookup: CDR1 SEHNR, CDR2 FQNEAQ (reference sequence). This CDR3 region has 12 residues. V was pared by 11 bases and J by 2 bases, with 5 bases of the junction left unmatched. The CDR3 loop is CAGGTVNTEAFF. CDR3 bases: TGTGCCGGCGGGACAGTAAACACTGAAGCTTTCTTT.

The chain couples TRBV19 to TRBJ2-7; D not certain. Germline assignment: CDR1 LNHDA and CDR2 SQIVND (reference sequence). The V end lost 6 bases, the J end lost 3 bases, and 12 bases lay between the germline ends. The CDR3 has 13 amino acids. CDR3 residues: CASRSGRLYEQYV. The CDR3 DNA reads as TGTGCCAGTAGATCGGGTCGCCTCTACGAGCAGTACGTC.

The J gene is TRBJ1-2, the V gene TRBV4-1, with a weak D call TRBD1 (5 bases). CDR3 length: 13 amino acids. The germline V gene has CDR1 MGHRA and CDR2 YSYEKL. V was cut by 0 bases and J by 6 bases, with 8 bases left in between. Here the CDR3 DNA reads TGCGCCAGCAGCCAAGATGGGGCCAATGGCTACACCTTC. Translated: CASSQDGANGYTF.

V and J are TRBV9 and TRBJ2-6, with D perhaps TRBD2 (5 bases). Germline CDR1 SGDLS, CDR2 YYNGEE. The CDR3 totals 17 residues. The ends were cut back, 4 bases at V and 0 bases at J, with 14 bases in the middle. The chain's CDR3 is CASSPHKGVSGANVLTF. The DNA for the CDR3 is TGTGCCAGCAGCCCCCATAAGGGAGTCTCTGGGGCCAACGTCCTGACTTTC.

The chain couples TRBV2 to TRBJ1-3, with D possibly being TRBD1 (5 bases). This CDR3 region has 15 residues. Trimming removed 2 bases at V and 4 bases at J, with 12 bases between. Germline V gene sequence: CDR1 SNHLY, CDR2 FYNNEI. The CDR3 spells CASSEHETVGNTIYF. CDR3 nucleotides: TGTGCCAGCAGTGAACATGAGACAGTGGGAAACACCATATATTTT.

The sample holds one count of this clone. The rearrangement uses TRBV28 and TRBJ1-5; D gene uncertain. Germline CDR1 reads MDHEN; CDR2 reads SYDVKM. The CDR3 has 15 amino acids. The ends were cut back, 6 bases at V and 2 bases at J, with 14 bases in the middle. CDR3 residues: CASRLGGKGNQPQHF. The CDR3 region has the DNA TGTGCCAGCAGGTTGGGAGGGAAGGGCAATCAGCCCCAGCATTTT.

The CDR3 reads CASSLTGGDQPQHF. The CDR3, as DNA: TGTGCCAGCTCACTGACAGGGGGCGATCAGCCCCAGCATTTT. This chain uses TRBV18 with TRBJ1-5; 10 nucleotides match TRBD1. The germline V gene has CDR1 KGHSH and CDR2 LQKENI. The CDR3 covers 14 residues. After removal of 4 bases from V and 5 bases from J, the junction contained 2 bases not matched to a gene.

The V and J genes are TRBV29-1 and TRBJ2-3; 13 bases map to TRBD2. Unmatched junction bases numbered 15, after V lost 7 bases and J lost 5 bases. The CDR3 length is 17 residues. Germline V gene sequence: CDR1 SQVTM, CDR2 ANQGSEA. The CDR3 DNA reads TGCAGCGCCCCGGGGACTAGCGGGGTCCTTGGGGGAGATACGCAGTATTTT. Protein sequence: CSAPGTSGVLGGDTQYF.

This chain links TRBV19 with TRBJ2-7; 11 positions agree with TRBD1. The V segment lost 5 bases and the J segment 3 bases; nucleotides outside the gene matches: 3. CDR1 is LNHDA, CDR2 SQIVND, per germline (reference sequence). The CDR3 contains 14 residues. The CDR3 sequence is CASSPGQGGYEQYV. The CDR3 DNA reads TGTGCCAGTAGTCCGGGACAGGGGGGCTACGAGCAGTACGTC.

V usage is TRBV5-1 and J usage is TRBJ1-4; no definite D call. In germline, CDR1 is SGHRS, CDR2 YFSETQ. Trimming took 0 bases from V and 6 from J, leaving 12 bases between them. The CDR3 totals 15 residues. The CDR3 coding sequence is TGCGCCAGCAGCTTGGCCGGGAGGCGGGATGAAAAACTGTTTTTT. This sequence encodes CASSLAGRRDEKLFF.

The rearrangement uses TRBV7-9 and TRBJ2-5; 11 bases fit TRBD2. Germline loops: CDR1 SEHNR, CDR2 FQNEAQ (reference sequence). V was clipped by 2 bases and J by 5 bases; unmatched bases: 7. The CDR3 totals 16 residues. CDR3 residues: CASSLYTSGSPETQYF. The CDR3 region has the DNA TGTGCCAGCAGCTTATATACTAGCGGGAGTCCCGAGACCCAGTACTTC.

This clone occurred once. The chain has TRBV30 and TRBJ2-4; 8 positions agree with TRBD2. V gave up 0 bases and J gave up 3 bases; unmatched junction bases: 10. Germline V gene data show CDR1 as GTSNPN and CDR2 as SVGIG (reference sequence). The CDR3 has 17 amino acids. The CDR3 spells CAWSVLGTSGNKNIQYF. In nucleotides, the CDR3 is TGTGCCTGGAGTGTACTAGGTACTAGCGGTAACAAAAACATTCAGTACTTC.

This chain joins TRBV6-2 or TRBV6-3 and TRBJ1-4; D unresolved. The CDR3 loop spans 15 amino acids. V was trimmed by 1 base and J by 4 bases, leaving 10 bases between them. Germline V gene data show CDR1 as MNHEY and CDR2 as SVGEGT. The CDR3 DNA sequence: TGTGCCAGCAGTTACTACGGAGATCTTAATGAAAAACTGTTTTTT. Amino acid sequence: CASSYYGDLNEKLFF.

V usage is TRBV10-2 and J usage is TRBJ2-7; the D gene is possibly TRBD1 (5 bases). Between the trimmed V and J ends, which lost 8 bases and 2 bases, there was a span of 13 bases. The germline V gene has CDR1 WSHSY and CDR2 SAAADI. The CDR3 loop spans 13 amino acids. The CDR3 loop reads CASGRGAAYEQYV. The CDR3 DNA is TGCGCCAGCGGTCGTGGGGCAGCCTACGAGCAGTACGTC.

The rearrangement links TRBV24-1 to TRBJ2-1; 16 nucleotides line up with TRBD2. This CDR3 comprises 19 residues. Trimming at V came to 4 bases and at J to 0 bases, leaving 5 bases not matched to a gene. From germline, CDR1 is KGHDR and CDR2 SFDVKD. The CDR3 sequence: CATSDPGLAGGPSYNEQFF. CDR3 in DNA: TGTGCCACCAGTGACCCGGGACTAGCGGGAGGGCCCTCCTACAATGAGCAGTTCTTC.

The J gene is TRBJ1-2, the V gene TRBV30, with 10 bases that match TRBD1. The CDR3 consists of 13 residues. The V segment lost 7 bases and the J segment 8 bases; nucleotides outside the gene matches: 10. Germline V CDR1 and CDR2: GTSNPN, SVGIG (reference sequence). The CDR3, as DNA: TGTGCCTTCCGGGACAGGGGATCTCGAGGCTACACCTTC. As protein: CAFRDRGSRGYTF.

The rearrangement links TRBV5-1 to TRBJ1-6; no clear D gene. The V end was cut by 0 bases, the J end by 3 bases, with 7 bases between. Per germline, CDR1 SGHRS and CDR2 YFSETQ. CDR3 length: 15 amino acids. CDR3: CASSLVPDYNSPLHF. CDR3 bases: TGCGCCAGCAGCTTGGTGCCAGACTATAATTCACCCCTCCACTTT.

The chain uses TRBV5-8 and TRBJ2-7; tentatively, D is TRBD2 (5 bases). The V end lost 0 bases, the J end lost 0 bases, and 7 bases lay between the germline ends. The CDR3 covers 14 residues. Germline V gene data show CDR1 as SGHTS and CDR2 as YDEGEE. This CDR3 reads CASSLVAISYEQYV. DNA for the CDR3: TGTGCCAGCAGCTTGGTAGCGATCTCCTACGAGCAGTACGTC.

The CDR3 DNA reads TGTGCCAGCAGCCCGAGGGACAGCTTCTCCTACGAGCAGTACTTC. This translates into CASSPRDSFSYEQYF. V gene TRBV7-9 combines with J gene TRBJ2-7; 7 positions match TRBD1. This CDR3 has 15 amino acids. The V gene end was trimmed by 5 bases and the J gene end by 0 bases; junction bases not matched to a gene: 7. The germline V gene encodes CDR1 SEHNR and CDR2 FQNEAQ (reference sequence).

The chain combines TRBV9 with TRBJ2-7, with 9 bases matching TRBD1. The J segment lost 2 bases and the V segment lost 0 bases, leaving 0 bases of the junction unmatched. CDR3 length: 14 residues. Germline V gene sequence: CDR1 SGDLS, CDR2 YYNGEE. In nucleotides, the CDR3 is TGTGCCAGCAGCGTAGGGACAGGGGCCTACGAGCAGTACTTC. Its translation is CASSVGTGAYEQYF.

The genes are TRBV5-6 and TRBJ1-2, with 7 bases matching TRBD1. V trimming: 1 base; J trimming: 4 bases; junction bases outside the gene matches: 4. The length of the CDR3 is 14 residues. The germline gives CDR1 SGHDT, CDR2 YYEEEE. As DNA, the CDR3 is TGTGCCAGCAGCTTGCCCGGGACAGCCTATGGCTACACCTTC. Its translation is CASSLPGTAYGYTF.

The chain joins TRBV27 to TRBJ1-6; D might be TRBD1 (6 bases). This CDR3 contains 13 residues. Germline loops: CDR1 MNHEY, CDR2 SMNVEV (reference sequence). Between the trimmed V and J ends, which lost 3 bases and 10 bases, there was a span of 10 bases. CDR3 bases: TGTGCCAGCAGTTTTTCGAGGGGGTCACCCCTCCACTTT. This encodes CASSFSRGSPLHF.

The chain couples TRBV2 to TRBJ1-5; D is possibly TRBD1 (5 bases). This CDR3 contains 15 residues. Germline values: CDR1 SNHLY, CDR2 FYNNEI. V was trimmed by 2 bases and J by 0 bases, leaving 8 bases between them. CDR3 amino acids: CASSEQGYSNQPQHF. The DNA for the CDR3 is TGTGCCAGCAGTGAACAGGGTTATAGCAATCAGCCCCAGCATTTT. The full variable domain, with the rest looked up from reference TRBV2 and TRBJ1-5, is EPEVTQTPSHQVTQMGQEVILRCVPISNHLYFYWYRQILGQKVEFLVSFYNNEISEKSEIFDDQFSVERPDGSNFTLKIRSTKLEDSAMYFCASSEQGYSNQPQHFGDGTRLSIL.